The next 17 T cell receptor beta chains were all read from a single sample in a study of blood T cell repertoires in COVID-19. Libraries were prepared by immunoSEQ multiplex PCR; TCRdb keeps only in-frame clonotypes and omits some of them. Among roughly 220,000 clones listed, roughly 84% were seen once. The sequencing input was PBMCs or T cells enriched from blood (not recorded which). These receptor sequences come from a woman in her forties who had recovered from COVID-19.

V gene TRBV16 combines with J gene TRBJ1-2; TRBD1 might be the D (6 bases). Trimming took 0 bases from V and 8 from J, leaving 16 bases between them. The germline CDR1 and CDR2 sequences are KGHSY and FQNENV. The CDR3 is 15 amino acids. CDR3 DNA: TGTGCCAGCAGCCAATCGAACGACAGGCTCAGCGGCTACACCTTC. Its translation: CASSQSNDRLSGYTF.

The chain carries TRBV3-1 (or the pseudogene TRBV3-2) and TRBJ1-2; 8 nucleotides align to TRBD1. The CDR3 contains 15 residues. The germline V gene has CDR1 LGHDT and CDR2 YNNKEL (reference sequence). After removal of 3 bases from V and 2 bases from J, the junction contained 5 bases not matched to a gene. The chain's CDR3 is CASSHSWTGNYGYTF. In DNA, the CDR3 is TGTGCCAGCAGCCACTCCTGGACAGGGAACTATGGCTACACCTTC.

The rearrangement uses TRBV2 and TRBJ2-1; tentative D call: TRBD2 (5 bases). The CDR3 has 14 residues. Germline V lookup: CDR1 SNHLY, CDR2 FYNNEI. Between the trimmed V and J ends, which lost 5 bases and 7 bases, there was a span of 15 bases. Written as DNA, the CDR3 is TGTGCCAGCAGTTCAACTAGGCCCGGGAATGAGCAGTTCTTC. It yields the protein CASSSTRPGNEQFF.

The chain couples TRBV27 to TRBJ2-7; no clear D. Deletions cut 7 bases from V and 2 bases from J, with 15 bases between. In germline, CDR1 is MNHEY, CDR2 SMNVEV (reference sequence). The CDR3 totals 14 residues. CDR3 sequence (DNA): TGTGCCAGCACCATCCCCACAGATACCTACGAGCAGTACTTC. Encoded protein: CASTIPTDTYEQYF.

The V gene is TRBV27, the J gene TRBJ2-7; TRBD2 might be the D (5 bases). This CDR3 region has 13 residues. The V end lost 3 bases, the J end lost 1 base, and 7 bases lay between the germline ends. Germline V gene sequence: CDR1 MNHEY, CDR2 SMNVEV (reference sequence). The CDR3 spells CASSFTGSYEQYF. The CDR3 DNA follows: TGTGCCAGCAGTTTCACGGGGTCCTACGAGCAGTACTTC.

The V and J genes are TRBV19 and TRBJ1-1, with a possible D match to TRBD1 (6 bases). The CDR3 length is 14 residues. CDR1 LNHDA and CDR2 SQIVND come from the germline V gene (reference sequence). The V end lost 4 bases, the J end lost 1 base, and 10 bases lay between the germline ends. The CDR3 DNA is TGTGCCAGTAGTAGGGGGGGCACGAACACTGAAGCTTTCTTT. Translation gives CASSRGGTNTEAFF. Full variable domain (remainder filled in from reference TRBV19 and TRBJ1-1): DGGITQSPKYLFRKEGQNVTLSCEQNLNHDAMYWYRQDPGQGLRLIYYSQIVNDFQKGDIAEGYSVSREKKESFPLTVTSAQKNPTAFYLCASSRGGTNTEAFFGQGTRLTVV.

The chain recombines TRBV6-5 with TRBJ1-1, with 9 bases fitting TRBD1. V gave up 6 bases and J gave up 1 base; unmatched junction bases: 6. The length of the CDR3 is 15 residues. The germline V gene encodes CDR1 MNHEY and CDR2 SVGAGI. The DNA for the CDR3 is TGTGCCAGCAGGCCCCCGGGACAGGGGAACACTGAAGCTTTCTTT. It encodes CASRPPGQGNTEAFF.

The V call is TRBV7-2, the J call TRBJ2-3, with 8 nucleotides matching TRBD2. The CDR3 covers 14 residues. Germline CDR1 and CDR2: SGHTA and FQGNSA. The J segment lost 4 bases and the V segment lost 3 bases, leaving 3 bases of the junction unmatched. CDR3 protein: CASSFSGMADTQYF. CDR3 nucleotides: TGTGCCAGCAGCTTTAGCGGGATGGCAGATACGCAGTATTTT.

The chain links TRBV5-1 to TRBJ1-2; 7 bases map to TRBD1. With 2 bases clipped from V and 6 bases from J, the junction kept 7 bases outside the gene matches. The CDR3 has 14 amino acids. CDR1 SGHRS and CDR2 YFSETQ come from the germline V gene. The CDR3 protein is CASSFRTGANGYTF. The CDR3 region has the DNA TGCGCCAGCAGCTTTCGTACAGGGGCCAATGGCTACACCTTC.

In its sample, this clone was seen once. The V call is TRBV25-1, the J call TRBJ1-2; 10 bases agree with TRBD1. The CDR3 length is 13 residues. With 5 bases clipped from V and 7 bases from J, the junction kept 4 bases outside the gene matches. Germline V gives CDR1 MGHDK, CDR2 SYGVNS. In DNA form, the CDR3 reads TGTGCCAGCAGTCGACAGGGGGCGGGTGGCTACACCTTC. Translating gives CASSRQGAGGYTF.

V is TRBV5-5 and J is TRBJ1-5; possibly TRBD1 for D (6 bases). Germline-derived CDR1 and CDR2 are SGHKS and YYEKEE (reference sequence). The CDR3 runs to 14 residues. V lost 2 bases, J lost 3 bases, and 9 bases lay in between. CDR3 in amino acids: CASSFRQDNQPQHF. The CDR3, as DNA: TGTGCCAGCAGCTTTAGACAGGACAATCAGCCCCAGCATTTT.

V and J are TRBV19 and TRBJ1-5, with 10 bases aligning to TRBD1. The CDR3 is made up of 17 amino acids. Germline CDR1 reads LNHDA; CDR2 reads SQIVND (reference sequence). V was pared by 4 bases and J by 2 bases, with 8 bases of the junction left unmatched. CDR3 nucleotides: TGTGCCAGTAGTAGATATTCCGGGACAGGGGGCAATCAGCCCCAGCATTTT. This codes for CASSRYSGTGGNQPQHF.

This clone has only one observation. In nucleotides, the CDR3 is TGCGCCAGCAGCTTGGGCACTAGCGCCTACTCCTACGAGCAGTACTTC. It codes for CASSLGTSAYSYEQYF. The chain has TRBV5-1 and TRBJ2-7; 7 bases match TRBD2. The CDR3 is made up of 16 amino acids. The V and J ends lost 0 bases and 0 bases, in that order; junction bases with no gene match: 6. Germline lookup yields CDR1 SGHRS and CDR2 YFSETQ.

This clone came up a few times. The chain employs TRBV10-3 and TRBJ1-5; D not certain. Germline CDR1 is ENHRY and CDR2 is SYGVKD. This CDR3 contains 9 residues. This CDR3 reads CVSDQPQHF. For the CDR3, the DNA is TGTGTTTCGGATCAGCCCCAGCATTTT.

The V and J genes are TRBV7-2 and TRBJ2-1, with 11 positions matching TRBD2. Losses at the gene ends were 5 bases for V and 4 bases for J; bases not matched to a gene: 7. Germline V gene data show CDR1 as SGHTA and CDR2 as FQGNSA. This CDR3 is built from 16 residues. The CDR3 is CASSLGTSGPYNEQFF. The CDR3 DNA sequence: TGTGCCAGCAGCCTCGGGACTAGCGGACCATACAATGAGCAGTTCTTC.

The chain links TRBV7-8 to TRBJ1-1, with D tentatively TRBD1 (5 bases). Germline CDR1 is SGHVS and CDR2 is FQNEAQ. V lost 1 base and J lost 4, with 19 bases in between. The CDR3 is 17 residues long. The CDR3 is CASSLEGVLKGSTEAFF. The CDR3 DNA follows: TGTGCCAGCAGCTTAGAGGGCGTGCTGAAGGGGTCCACTGAAGCTTTCTTT. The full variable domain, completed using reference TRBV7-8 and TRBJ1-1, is GAGVSQSPRYKVAKRGQDVALRCDPISGHVSLFWYQQALGQGPEFLTYFQNEAQLDKSGLPSDRFFAERPEGSVSTLKIQRTQQEDSAVYLCASSLEGVLKGSTEAFFGQGTRLTVV.

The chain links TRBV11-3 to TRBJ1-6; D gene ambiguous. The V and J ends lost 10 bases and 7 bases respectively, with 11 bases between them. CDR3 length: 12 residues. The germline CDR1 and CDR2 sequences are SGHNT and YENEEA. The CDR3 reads CATLAGNSPLHF. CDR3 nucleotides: TGTGCCACTCTAGCGGGAAATTCACCCCTCCACTTT.